What follows describes a single TCR beta chain. Generated by immunoSEQ multiplex PCR, the TCRdb table keeps only in-frame clones and is missing some. This table holds some 87,000 clones, 95% to 98% found once. The sample originates from a study of technical replicates of blood from a handful of donors. This sequence was found in a human donor in good health. Input material: T cells isolated from PBMCs.

In DNA form, the CDR3 reads TGTGCCAGCGTTGGTCGAGGAAGGGGGCAGCTCACAGATACGCAGTATTTT. It specifies CASVGRGRGQLTDTQYF. The chain uses TRBV28 and TRBJ2-3, with 7 positions matching TRBD1. Germline CDR1 MDHEN, CDR2 SYDVKM. This CDR3 region has 17 residues. Unmatched junction bases numbered 16, after V lost 8 bases and J lost 2 bases.